The 4 T cell receptor beta chains presented below share a single source sample, sequenced in a study of T cell changes during pregnancy in multiple sclerosis. Here immunoSEQ multiplex PCR was the method, and the copy in TCRdb shows in-frame clones only, minus some. Among about 69,000 clones listed, roughly 92% were seen once. Source: peripheral blood, taken in the third trimester of pregnancy. The origin of the receptors is a female donor in good health, enrolled as a control in a pregnancy study.

This chain joins TRBV7-2 and TRBJ2-3; 11 nucleotides match TRBD2. V was clipped by 6 bases and J by 4 bases; unmatched bases: 9. Germline V gene sequence: CDR1 SGHTA, CDR2 FQGNSA. The CDR3 has 16 residues. CDR3 protein: CASSDRLAGNADTQYF. CDR3 in DNA: TGTGCCAGCAGTGATAGACTAGCGGGAAACGCAGATACGCAGTATTTT.

The chain joins TRBV7-6 to TRBJ2-2, with TRBD2 matching over 11 bases. CDR1 is SGHVS, CDR2 FNYEAQ, per germline. Losses at the gene ends were 4 bases for V and 3 bases for J; bases not matched to a gene: 10. The CDR3 is made up of 18 amino acids. This CDR3 is CASSSGVAGGLDTGELFF. The DNA for the CDR3 is TGTGCCAGCAGCTCGGGGGTAGCGGGAGGGCTGGACACCGGGGAGCTGTTTTTT. Full variable domain (rest looked up from reference TRBV7-6 and TRBJ2-2): GAGVSQSPRYKVTKRGQDVALRCDPISGHVSLYWYRQALGQGPEFLTYFNYEAQQDKSGLPNDRFSAERPEGSISTLTIQRTEQRDSAMYRCASSSGVAGGLDTGELFFGEGSRLTVL.

On this clone itself: Distinct nucleotide sequences in the sample also encode this CDR3. The CDR3, as DNA: TGTGCCAGCAGTTTTTCCCAGGGGGGTTACGAGCAGTACTTC. Translated, it gives CASSFSQGGYEQYF. J is TRBJ2-7 and V is TRBV27; tentatively, D is TRBD1 (7 bases). The CDR3 contains 14 residues. V dropped 3 bases and J dropped 4 bases, with 13 bases sitting between them. From germline, CDR1 is MNHEY and CDR2 SMNVEV (reference sequence).

This clone appeared a single time. This CDR3 is CASSSQGQILYF. CDR3 DNA sequence: TGCGCCAGCAGCTCCCAGGGACAGATCCTGTACTTC. The chain joins TRBV5-1 to TRBJ2-7, with 7 bases matching TRBD1. In germline, CDR1 is SGHRS, CDR2 YFSETQ. Unmatched junction bases numbered 9, after V lost 3 bases and J lost 12 bases. The CDR3 extends over 12 amino acids.